The rows below give T cell receptor beta chains drawn from one sample of a study of PD-1 blockade in classical Hodgkin lymphoma. The assay was immunoSEQ multiplex PCR, and TCRdb's table has in-frame clones only and misses some. The table has over 25,000 clones, roughly 80% seen once. The material was peripheral blood mononuclear cells (PBMCs), obtained before the second cycle of nivolumab. These receptors were collected from a human donor with classical Hodgkin lymphoma. The CDR3 runs from the conserved cysteine through the conserved F or W. The D gene is left open where the match is weak. The size entry is marked missing in some rows and otherwise reads once, few, many or a size class.

J: TRBJ2-7; size: NA; D: TRBD2; V: TRBV4-2; CDR3: CASSQVGRDIEQYF; DNA: TGTGCCAGCAGCCAAGTAGGGAGGGATATTGAGCAGTACTTC
J: TRBJ1-5; size: once; D: NA; V: TRBV2; CDR3: CASSLGVPNQPQHF; DNA: TGTGCCAGCAGCTTAGGGGTTCCCAATCAGCCCCAGCATTTT
J: TRBJ1-5; size: NA; D: NA; V: TRBV28; CDR3: CASSLWGASNQPQHF; DNA: TGTGCCAGCAGTTTATGGGGGGCCAGCAATCAGCCCCAGCATTTT
J: TRBJ1-2; size: NA; D: NA; V: TRBV7-9; CDR3: CASSSGLWYGYTF; DNA: TGTGCCAGCAGCTCGGGGCTGTGGTATGGCTACACCTTC
J: TRBJ1-2; size: medium-sized; D: NA; V: TRBV5-4; CDR3: CASSTDGNYGYTF; DNA: TGTGCCAGCAGTACTGACGGCAACTATGGCTACACCTTC
J: TRBJ1-2; size: NA; D: TRBD1; V: TRBV18; CDR3: CASSPPQGANYGYTF; DNA: TGTGCCAGCTCACCACCGCAGGGGGCAAACTATGGCTACACCTTC
J: TRBJ2-7; size: NA; D: NA; V: TRBV30; CDR3: CAYRKGEQYF; DNA: TGTGCCTATCGAAAGGGCGAGCAGTACTTC
J: TRBJ2-1; size: few; D: TRBD2; V: TRBV19; CDR3: CASRELAGGLEQFF; DNA: TGTGCCAGTAGAGAGCTAGCGGGAGGGCTTGAGCAGTTCTTC
J: TRBJ1-1; size: NA; D: NA; V: TRBV7-6; CDR3: CASSPRGDTEAFF; DNA: TGTGCCAGCAGCCCCAGGGGAGACACTGAAGCTTTCTTT
J: TRBJ2-3; size: NA; D: NA; V: TRBV7-2; CDR3: CASSLVGVGSTDTQYF; DNA: TGTGCCAGCAGCTTAGTTGGGGTGGGAAGCACAGATACGCAGTATTTT
J: TRBJ1-3; size: hyperexpanded; D: NA; V: TRBV7-9; CDR3: CASSLPRDNSGNTIYF; DNA: TGTGCCAGCAGCTTACCCCGGGACAACTCTGGAAACACCATATATTTT
J: TRBJ2-7; size: NA; D: NA; V: TRBV7-8; CDR3: CASREGPSYEQYF; DNA: TGTGCCAGCAGGGAGGGGCCTTCCTACGAGCAGTACTTC
J: TRBJ2-5; size: NA; D: NA; V: TRBV5-1; CDR3: CASSLGLGEETQYF; DNA: TGCGCCAGCAGCTTGGGTCTGGGCGAGGAGACCCAGTACTTC
J: TRBJ1-1; size: NA; D: NA; V: TRBV5-1; CDR3: CASSLIEAEDTEAFF; DNA: TGCGCCAGCAGCTTGATTGAGGCGGAAGACACTGAAGCTTTCTTT
J: TRBJ2-3; size: NA; D: TRBD2; V: TRBV7-2; CDR3: CASSLTSGRWDTQYF; DNA: TGTGCCAGCAGCTTAACTAGCGGGAGGTGGGATACGCAGTATTTT
J: TRBJ1-2; size: NA; D: NA; V: TRBV10-3; CDR3: CAISESLYGYTF; DNA: TGTGCCATCAGTGAGTCTCTCTATGGCTACACCTTC
J: TRBJ1-1; size: NA; D: NA; V: TRBV5-1; CDR3: CASSRGPAGTEAFF; DNA: TGCGCCAGCAGCCGGGGGCCGGCGGGAACTGAAGCTTTCTTT
J: TRBJ2-3; size: NA; D: NA; V: TRBV5-1; CDR3: CASSLTQATDTQYF; DNA: TGCGCCAGCAGCTTGACCCAAGCTACAGATACGCAGTATTTT
J: TRBJ2-1; size: NA; D: NA; V: TRBV6-1; CDR3: CATNWGEQFF; DNA: TGTGCCACCAACTGGGGTGAGCAGTTCTTC
J: TRBJ1-5; size: NA; D: NA; V: TRBV28; CDR3: CASRLPGHQPQHF; DNA: TGTGCCAGCAGACTACCGGGACATCAGCCCCAGCATTTT
J: TRBJ1-3; size: NA; D: NA; V: TRBV18; CDR3: CASSLSSGVAGNTIYF; DNA: TGTGCCAGCTCACTTTCTTCTGGTGTTGCTGGAAACACCATATATTTT
J: TRBJ1-5; size: NA; D: NA; V: TRBV30; CDR3: CAYSGGRSNQPQHF; DNA: TGTGCCTACTCCGGGGGGCGCAGCAATCAGCCCCAGCATTTT
J: TRBJ2-7; size: NA; D: NA; V: TRBV5-6; CDR3: CASSLTGTDEQYF; DNA: TGTGCCAGCAGCTTAACAGGTACCGACGAGCAGTACTTC
J: TRBJ1-1; size: once; D: NA; V: TRBV6-1; CDR3: CASSSEVLPNTEAFF; DNA: TGTGCCAGCAGTTCAGAGGTCTTACCGAACACTGAAGCTTTCTTT
J: TRBJ2-3; size: once; D: NA; V: TRBV13; CDR3: CASSLLQGADTQYF; DNA: TGTGCCAGCAGCTTACTTCAGGGTGCAGATACGCAGTATTTT
J: TRBJ2-3; size: NA; D: TRBD2; V: TRBV7-2; CDR3: CASRSTSSDTQYF; DNA: TGTGCCAGCAGATCGACTAGCTCAGATACGCAGTATTTT
J: TRBJ1-2; size: few; D: TRBD1; V: TRBV6-6; CDR3: CASSSQTGEPYGYTF; DNA: TGTGCCAGCAGTTCACAGACAGGGGAACCCTATGGCTACACCTTC
J: TRBJ1-2; size: NA; D: NA; V: TRBV4-3; CDR3: CASSQDRGARGYTF; DNA: TGCGCCAGCAGCCAAGATAGGGGGGCTCGGGGCTACACCTTC